A single T cell receptor (beta chain) is shown here with its context. In the study's own analysis: Amplifying reference gene primers gave estimates of nucleated cell counts. Assay used: immunoSEQ multiplex PCR; TCRdb lists only in-frame clones, some missing. The V and J calls and clone size come from that table; D and trimming were worked out from the DNA. The data hold about 32,000 clones, with around 85% observed a single time. The data belong to a study of blood T cell repertoires in COVID-19. Study at large: The cDNA or gDNA used as material had been derived from T cells, B-cell-depleted T cells, or PBMCs.

Per the germline V gene, CDR1 is SGHAT and CDR2 is FQNNGV. This CDR3 comprises 14 residues. V trimming: 5 bases; J trimming: 5 bases; junction bases outside the gene matches: 6. The sample consisted of peripheral blood. The TCR originated in a woman older than 75 with active or convalescent COVID-19. This chain joins TRBV11-2 and TRBJ2-7; TRBD1 matches 10 bases. The CDR3, as DNA: TGTGCCAGCAGCCCGGGACAGGGGAAGCACGAGCAGTACTTC. Protein product: CASSPGQGKHEQYF.